The 16 T cell receptor beta chains below all came from one sample that was sequenced in a study of blood T cell repertoires in COVID-19. Sequencing used immunoSEQ multiplex PCR; TCRdb keeps in-frame clones, though not all of them. The profile covers fewer than 130,000 clones, with 70% to 85% appearing a single time and 20% taken by the ten largest. The specimen was peripheral blood. Receptor source: an older man with active or convalescent COVID-19.

CDR3 loop: CASSATGEEYGYTF. The CDR3 DNA sequence: TGCGCCAGCAGCGCCACAGGGGAGGAGTATGGCTACACCTTC. The J gene is TRBJ1-2, the V gene TRBV5-1, with TRBD1 matching over 7 bases. Germline values: CDR1 SGHRS, CDR2 YFSETQ. Losses at the gene ends were 4 bases for V and 5 bases for J; bases not matched to a gene: 8. The CDR3 covers 14 residues.

The table lists this clone with a count of one. This chain joins TRBV5-4 and TRBJ2-1, with D maybe TRBD2 (5 bases). Trimming took 0 bases from V and 0 from J, leaving 7 bases between them. Germline V lookup: CDR1 SGHNT, CDR2 YYREEE (reference sequence). There are 15 residues in the CDR3. The DNA for the CDR3 is TGTGCCAGCAGCTTGGAGGCGGGCTCCTACAATGAGCAGTTCTTC. This encodes CASSLEAGSYNEQFF.

The chain employs TRBV19 and TRBJ2-6, with 8 bases matching TRBD1. Germline loops: CDR1 LNHDA, CDR2 SQIVND (reference sequence). The CDR3 is made up of 16 amino acids. With V trimmed by 7 bases and J by 2 bases, 7 bases remained unmatched. CDR3 sequence: CASTDRGFPGANVLTF. The CDR3 DNA follows: TGTGCCAGTACTGACAGGGGCTTTCCTGGGGCCAACGTCCTGACTTTC.

The chain has TRBV6-6 and TRBJ2-1, with D perhaps matching TRBD2 (5 bases). Trimming removed 0 bases at V and 8 bases at J, with 11 bases between. Germline loops: CDR1 MNHNY, CDR2 SVGAGI (reference sequence). This CDR3 is built from 14 residues. The CDR3: CASSYSTMVDEQFF. For the CDR3, the DNA is TGTGCCAGCAGTTACTCGACTATGGTCGATGAGCAGTTCTTC.

The genes are TRBV29-1 and TRBJ2-3; D not resolved. CDR1 is SQVTM and CDR2 is ANQGSEA in the germline V gene. The CDR3 has 11 residues. V lost 4 bases to trimming and J lost 2 bases, with 4 bases between them. Here the CDR3 reads CSVATTDTQYF. The CDR3 region has the DNA TGCAGCGTTGCTACCACAGATACGCAGTATTTT.

This clone was counted between two and nine times. This sequence joins TRBV28 and TRBJ2-3; D remains unclear. Per germline, CDR1 MDHEN and CDR2 SYDVKM. V was trimmed by 2 bases and J by 1 base, leaving 10 bases between them. CDR3 length: 15 amino acids. The CDR3 here is CASSLIASGTDTQYF. Written as DNA, the CDR3 is TGTGCCAGCAGTTTAATAGCTTCTGGCACAGATACGCAGTATTTT.

This chain links TRBV3-1 (or the pseudogene TRBV3-2) with TRBJ2-3; D is uncertain. CDR1 and CDR2 (germline): LGHDT, YNNKEL (reference sequence). The CDR3 consists of 16 residues. V lost 1 base to trimming and J lost 0 bases, with 11 bases between them. This CDR3 reads CASSQVLTTSTDTQYF. The CDR3 coding sequence is TGTGCCAGCAGCCAAGTGTTAACCACTAGCACAGATACGCAGTATTTT.

The chain joins TRBV7-9 to TRBJ1-6, with TRBD1 identical over 9 bases. Germline values: CDR1 SEHNR, CDR2 FQNEAQ (reference sequence). J gave up 6 bases and V 4 bases, and 1 base lay outside the gene matches. The CDR3 spans 14 residues. CDR3 in DNA: TGTGCCAGCAGCTGGACAGGGGCTAATTCACCCCTCCACTTT. It yields the protein CASSWTGANSPLHF.

This chain connects TRBV5-4 to TRBJ1-2, with TRBD1 as a possible D gene (6 bases). Germline CDR1 reads SGHNT; CDR2 reads YYREEE (reference sequence). The CDR3 runs to 14 residues. V was shortened by 2 bases and J by 2 bases, with 10 bases between the two germline ends. CDR3 loop: CASSFDRTNYGYTF. CDR3 DNA: TGTGCCAGCAGCTTTGACAGGACGAACTATGGCTACACCTTC. The full variable domain, with the rest looked up from reference TRBV5-4 and TRBJ1-2, is ETGVTQSPTHLIKTRGQQVTLRCSSQSGHNTVSWYQQALGQGPQFIFQYYREEENGRGNFPPRFSGLQFPNYSSELNVNALELDDSALYLCASSFDRTNYGYTFGSGTRLTVV.

This chain uses TRBV5-1 with TRBJ2-2, with 9 nucleotides matching TRBD2. The germline CDR1 and CDR2 sequences are SGHRS and YFSETQ. This CDR3 has 14 residues. V was clipped by 9 bases and J by 3 bases; unmatched bases: 6. The CDR3 spells CAIRLADYTGELFF. The CDR3 coding sequence is TGCGCCATCCGACTAGCGGATTACACCGGGGAGCTGTTTTTT. Filled out from reference TRBV5-1 and TRBJ2-2, the complete variable domain reads KAGVTQTPRYLIKTRGQQVTLSCSPISGHRSVSWYQQTPGQGLQFLFEYFSETQRNKGNFPGRFSGRQFSNSRSEMNVSTLELGDSALYLCAIRLADYTGELFFGEGSRLTVL.

The CDR3 coding sequence is TGCGCCAGCAGCCAAGATTACAAATGGACAGGGAACACAGATACGCAGTATTTT. Encoded protein: CASSQDYKWTGNTDTQYF. This chain uses TRBV4-1 with TRBJ2-3, with 8 bases fitting TRBD1. Germline values: CDR1 MGHRA, CDR2 YSYEKL. J lost 2 bases, V lost 0 bases, and 10 bases had no gene match. The CDR3 covers 18 residues.

The chain recombines TRBV5-1 with TRBJ2-7; 10 bases line up with TRBD1. The CDR3 totals 15 residues. Germline V gene lookup returns CDR1 SGHRS and CDR2 YFSETQ. With V trimmed by 0 bases and J by 2 bases, 2 bases remained unmatched. In DNA, the CDR3 is TGCGCCAGCAGCTTGGCCGGGACAGGGGCCTACGAGCAGTACTTC. Translating it yields CASSLAGTGAYEQYF. The whole variable domain, filled in from reference TRBV5-1 and TRBJ2-7, reads KAGVTQTPRYLIKTRGQQVTLSCSPISGHRSVSWYQQTPGQGLQFLFEYFSETQRNKGNFPGRFSGRQFSNSRSEMNVSTLELGDSALYLCASSLAGTGAYEQYFGPGTRLTVT.

This chain joins TRBV12-5 and TRBJ1-3, with a possible D match to TRBD1 (5 bases). V gave up 6 bases and J gave up 2 bases, with 14 bases separating them. The germline V gene encodes CDR1 LGHNT and CDR2 FRNRAP. CDR3 size: 15 residues. The CDR3, as DNA: TGTGCTAGTGGCCCCGGGCGGGGCGCTGGAAACACCATATATTTT. Translating gives CASGPGRGAGNTIYF.

V usage is TRBV15 and J usage is TRBJ1-3, with a possible D match to TRBD1 (5 bases). Trimming pared 4 bases from V and 0 bases from J, leaving 13 bases between. Germline CDR1 reads LNHNV; CDR2 reads YYDKDF (reference sequence). CDR3 length: 16 residues. The CDR3 region is CATSTGKTVSGNTIYF. The CDR3 bases are TGTGCCACCAGCACAGGGAAGACAGTCTCTGGAAACACCATATATTTT.

CDR3: CASSELRAAGQYF. CDR3 bases: TGTGCCAGCAGTGAACTGAGAGCAGCGGGGCAGTACTTC. The chain uses TRBV2 and TRBJ2-7, with D possibly being TRBD2 (6 bases). The CDR3 totals 13 residues. The germline V gene has CDR1 SNHLY and CDR2 FYNNEI. V was cut by 2 bases and J by 9 bases, with 14 bases left in between.

The genes are TRBV5-1 and TRBJ1-4, with a weak D call TRBD1 (6 bases). V lost 0 bases to trimming and J lost 4 bases, with 16 bases between them. Looked up from germline, CDR1 is SGHRS and CDR2 is YFSETQ. The CDR3 covers 17 residues. The CDR3: CASSLDYQGRGNEKLFF. The CDR3 coding sequence is TGCGCCAGCAGCTTGGACTACCAGGGGCGAGGTAATGAAAAACTGTTTTTT.